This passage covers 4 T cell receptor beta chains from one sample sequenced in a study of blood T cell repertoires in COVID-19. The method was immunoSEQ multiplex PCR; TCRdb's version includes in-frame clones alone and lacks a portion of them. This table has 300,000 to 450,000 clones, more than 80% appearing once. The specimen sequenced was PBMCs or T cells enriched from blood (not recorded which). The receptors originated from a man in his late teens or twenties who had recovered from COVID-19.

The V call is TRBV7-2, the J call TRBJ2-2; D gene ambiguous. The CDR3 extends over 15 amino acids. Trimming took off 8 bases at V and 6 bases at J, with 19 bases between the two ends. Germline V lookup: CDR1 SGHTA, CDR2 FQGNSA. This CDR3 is CASAPRSRGAGELFF. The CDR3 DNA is TGTGCCAGCGCCCCGAGGTCCAGAGGTGCCGGGGAGCTGTTTTTT.

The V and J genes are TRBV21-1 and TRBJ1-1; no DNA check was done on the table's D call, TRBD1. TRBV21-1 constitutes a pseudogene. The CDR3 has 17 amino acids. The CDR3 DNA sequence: TGTGCCAGCAGCAAAGAGGACAGGGGATATATGAGCACTGAAGCTTTCTTT. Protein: CASSKEDRGYMSTEAFF.

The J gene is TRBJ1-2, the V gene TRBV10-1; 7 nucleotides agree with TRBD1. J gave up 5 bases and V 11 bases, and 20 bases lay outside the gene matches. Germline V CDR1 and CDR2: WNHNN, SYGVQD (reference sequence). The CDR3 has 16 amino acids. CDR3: CARQDTDTGEGYGYTF. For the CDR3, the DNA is TGCGCCCGCCAAGACACGGACACAGGGGAAGGTTATGGCTACACCTTC.

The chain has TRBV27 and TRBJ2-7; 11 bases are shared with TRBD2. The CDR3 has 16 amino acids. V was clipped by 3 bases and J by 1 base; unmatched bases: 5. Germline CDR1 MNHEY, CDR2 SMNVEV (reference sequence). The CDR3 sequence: CASSFLGTSGSYEQYF. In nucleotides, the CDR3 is TGTGCCAGCAGTTTTTTAGGGACTAGCGGATCCTACGAGCAGTACTTC.